This T cell receptor (beta chain) was documented in a study of blood T cells in healthy people across ages. Primers used in a second PCR of about 6 to 12 cycles were a sample-barcoded 5' primer and a J-beta primer mix. A tag from a template-switch adaptor with 12 random nucleotides marked each cDNA molecule. TCRdb re-derived calls from the 5' RACE reads in MiXCR, one entry per CDR3 protein. The table includes fewer than 800,000 distinct CDR3 sequences, about 32% detected once. Concerning this clonotype itself: Its antigen is still unknown.

Study-wide points: There were more naive CD4+ cells and higher diversity in long-lived donors than in aged donors.

Those donating, healthy Caucasian individuals from Russia, were aged about 6 to 90. Each sample yielded at least 7 million isolated PBMCs. Germline loops: CDR1 SQVTM, CDR2 ANQGSEA. Trimming removed 8 bases from V and 0 bases from J, with 13 bases in between. The CDR3 contains 13 residues. The V gene is TRBV29-1, the J gene TRBJ1-1, with D perhaps matching TRBD1 (5 bases). The TCR comes from a woman over 75 in good health. The sequenced material came from blood. CDR3 region: CSTARGMNTEAFF. The CDR3 nucleotides are TGCAGCACCGCGAGGGGAATGAACACTGAAGCTTTCTTT.